These 27 T cell receptor beta chains came from one sample sequenced in a study of blood T cell repertoires in COVID-19. The repertoire was sequenced with immunoSEQ multiplex PCR; TCRdb's copy has only in-frame clones and lacks some. The data contain some 210,000 clones, 80% of them singletons. The sequenced material came from PBMCs or T cells enriched from blood (not recorded which). Receptor source: a man aged 25 to 40 with acute COVID-19.

The chain recombines TRBV30 with TRBJ1-5, with 11 positions matching TRBD1. This CDR3 is built from 16 residues. Germline values: CDR1 GTSNPN, CDR2 SVGIG (reference sequence). J lost 2 bases, V lost 5 bases, and 8 bases had no gene match. CDR3 DNA sequence: TGTGCCTGGGGGACAGGGGGAGGTAGGGGCAATCAGCCCCAGCATTTT. It yields the protein CAWGTGGGRGNQPQHF.

The rearrangement links TRBV2 to TRBJ1-2, with TRBD1 matching 7 bases. V trimming: 8 bases; J trimming: 0 bases; junction bases outside the gene matches: 6. The CDR3 loop spans 14 amino acids. The germline V gene has CDR1 SNHLY and CDR2 FYNNEI. CDR3 protein: CASPGQEANYGYTF. CDR3 coding DNA: TGTGCCAGCCCTGGACAGGAAGCTAACTATGGCTACACCTTC.

This clone turned up a few times. V is TRBV10-1 and J is TRBJ1-6, with unresolved D. V gave up 3 bases and J gave up 9 bases, with 6 bases separating them. Germline assignment: CDR1 WNHNN and CDR2 SYGVQD (reference sequence). The CDR3 loop spans 12 amino acids. In DNA, the CDR3 is TGCGCCAGCAGTGACCAGGCTTCACCCCTCCACTTT. Its protein is CASSDQASPLHF.

This clone appeared a single time. This chain joins TRBV10-3 and TRBJ1-2; no clear D. Looked up from germline, CDR1 is ENHRY and CDR2 is SYGVKD. V was trimmed by 2 bases and J by 0 bases, leaving 13 bases between them. CDR3 size: 16 residues. The chain's CDR3 is CAISEVAGNANYGYTF. CDR3 bases: TGTGCCATCAGTGAGGTGGCGGGAAACGCTAACTATGGCTACACCTTC.

The chain carries TRBV6-5 and TRBJ1-2; D is unresolved. The CDR3 sequence is 13 residues long. Per the germline V gene, CDR1 is MNHEY and CDR2 is SVGAGI. V shed 5 bases and J shed 0 bases, with 7 bases lying between them. This chain's CDR3 is CASSTVPNYGYTF. The CDR3 coding sequence is TGTGCCAGCAGTACAGTCCCTAACTATGGCTACACCTTC.

This clone is a singleton in its sample. The chain recombines TRBV9 with TRBJ2-5; 12 bases align to TRBD2. The germline V gene encodes CDR1 SGDLS and CDR2 YYNGEE. V shed 4 bases, J shed 1 base, and the junction held 8 bases outside the gene matches. This CDR3 region has 17 residues. CDR3 amino acids: CASSLGTSGGPQETQYF. The CDR3 bases are TGTGCCAGCAGCCTAGGAACTAGCGGGGGGCCCCAAGAGACCCAGTACTTC.

The gene calls are TRBV2 and TRBJ2-5; D might be TRBD1 (5 bases). Germline V CDR1 and CDR2: SNHLY, FYNNEI. V was shortened by 6 bases and J by 4 bases, with 15 bases between the two germline ends. The length of the CDR3 is 14 residues. CDR3 coding DNA: TGTGCCAGCAGCCCCGCAGGGTTTCGAGAGACCCAGTACTTC. It codes for CASSPAGFRETQYF.

This clone was counted a few times. V usage is TRBV7-3 and J usage is TRBJ2-3, with D possibly matching TRBD2 (6 bases). Trimming pared 5 bases from V and 0 bases from J, leaving 15 bases between. Germline-derived CDR1 and CDR2 are SGHTA and FQGTGA. The CDR3 sequence is 16 residues long. The CDR3 loop is CASSANGAGSTDTQYF. The CDR3 coding sequence is TGTGCCAGCAGCGCTAATGGCGCGGGGAGCACAGATACGCAGTATTTT.

The V and J genes are TRBV27 and TRBJ1-2, with TRBD1 as a possible D gene (5 bases). The CDR3 totals 17 residues. The V gene lost 0 bases and the J gene lost 7 bases, with 21 bases spanning the gap. Germline CDR1 is MNHEY and CDR2 is SMNVEV (reference sequence). In nucleotides, the CDR3 is TGTGCCAGCAGTTTATCATTTGGGGCGGGACGGTCATTTGGCTACACCTTC. Amino acids: CASSLSFGAGRSFGYTF.

The chain carries TRBV9 and TRBJ2-5, with 9 bases lining up with TRBD2. CDR3 length equals 16 residues. Germline CDR1 and CDR2: SGDLS and YYNGEE. The V gene end was trimmed by 0 bases and the J gene end by 4 bases; junction bases not matched to a gene: 7. The CDR3 sequence is CASSVDGRGGLETQYF. The CDR3 coding sequence is TGTGCCAGCAGCGTAGACGGGCGGGGGGGCCTAGAGACCCAGTACTTC.

Comments on this clone: Sequence at one end of the junction differs from germline and may be a read error. The identical CDR3 is also encoded by other nucleotide sequences in the sample. The chain uses TRBV5-6 and TRBJ2-1; D is unclear. CDR3 length equals 13 residues. From germline, CDR1 is SGHDT and CDR2 YYEEEE. For the CDR3, the DNA is TGTGCCAGCAGCCCGACTGGTGGTGGAGAGCAATTCTTC. This codes for CASSPTGGGEQFF.

The chain has TRBV7-3 and TRBJ2-5; 8 bases are shared with TRBD2. This CDR3 contains 15 residues. Germline-derived CDR1 and CDR2 are SGHTA and FQGTGA. V lost 5 bases to trimming and J lost 4 bases; unmatched junction nucleotides: 9. The CDR3 nucleotides read TGTGCCAGCAGCCCCCGGAGCGGGGGTCGAGAGACCCAGTACTTC. Protein sequence: CASSPRSGGRETQYF.

This clone showed up just a few times. The J gene is TRBJ1-2, the V gene TRBV29-1; TRBD1 matches at 8 bases. The CDR3 is made up of 16 amino acids. Germline loops: CDR1 SQVTM, CDR2 ANQGSEA. V was clipped by 0 bases and J by 3 bases; unmatched bases: 9. CDR3 sequence: CSVEEMGTGGYYGYTF. The CDR3 nucleotides are TGCAGCGTTGAAGAAATGGGGACAGGAGGGTACTATGGCTACACCTTC.

The chain carries TRBV30 and TRBJ1-5; D may be TRBD1 (6 bases). This CDR3 is 15 amino acids long. The germline V and J ends were trimmed by 2 bases and 2 bases, with 13 bases remaining between them. The germline CDR1 and CDR2 sequences are GTSNPN and SVGIG (reference sequence). This CDR3 is CAWSPAGAGNQPQHF. CDR3 coding DNA: TGTGCCTGGAGTCCCGCGGGGGCTGGCAATCAGCCCCAGCATTTT. The full variable domain, its missing parts supplied by reference TRBV30 and TRBJ1-5, is SQTIHQWPATLVQPVGSPLSLECTVEGTSNPNLYWYRQAAGRGLQLLFYSVGIGQISSEVPQNLSASRPQDRQFILSSKKLLLSDSGFYLCAWSPAGAGNQPQHFGDGTRLSIL.

The V gene is TRBV7-9, the J gene TRBJ1-4; 8 bases fit TRBD1. This CDR3 has 15 amino acids. Looked up from germline, CDR1 is SEHNR and CDR2 is FQNEAQ (reference sequence). Germline trimming cut 5 bases from V and 8 bases from J; bases unmatched to any gene: 10. CDR3 sequence: CASSPPPGGEEKLFF. In nucleotides, the CDR3 is TGTGCCAGCAGCCCCCCCCCAGGGGGCGAGGAAAAACTGTTTTTT.

CDR3 loop: CASSIVDRSEKLFF. In DNA, the CDR3 is TGTGCCAGTAGTATAGTCGACAGATCCGAAAAACTGTTTTTT. This chain connects TRBV19 to TRBJ1-4; the D gene is possibly TRBD1 (5 bases). Germline lookup yields CDR1 LNHDA and CDR2 SQIVND (reference sequence). The CDR3 totals 14 residues. Between the trimmed V and J ends, which lost 1 base and 8 bases, there was a span of 11 bases.

A few counts support this clone. The chain links TRBV10-3 to TRBJ2-7; 7 nucleotides align to TRBD1. V was pared by 4 bases and J by 5 bases, with 8 bases of the junction left unmatched. CDR3 length equals 14 residues. The germline gives CDR1 ENHRY, CDR2 SYGVKD. CDR3 residues: CAISGEVRGNEQYF. The CDR3 DNA follows: TGTGCCATCAGTGGAGAAGTCAGGGGGAACGAGCAGTACTTC.

This chain joins TRBV18 and TRBJ1-1; 9 bases are shared with TRBD1. This CDR3 has 17 amino acids. Germline V gene data show CDR1 as KGHSH and CDR2 as LQKENI. The V gene end was trimmed by 1 base and the J gene end by 5 bases; junction bases not matched to a gene: 11. The CDR3 sequence is CASSPLNPRDRVTEAFF. CDR3 DNA: TGTGCCAGCTCACCACTAAACCCCCGGGACAGGGTTACTGAAGCTTTCTTT.

This clone was picked up one time. J is TRBJ1-1 and V is TRBV6-5; TRBD1 aligns across 9 bases. Per germline, CDR1 MNHEY and CDR2 SVGAGI. The CDR3 covers 16 residues. Unmatched junction bases numbered 4, after V lost 0 bases and J lost 2 bases. In DNA, the CDR3 is TGTGCCAGCAGTTACTCGGGACAGGGCATAAACACTGAAGCTTTCTTT. Translation gives CASSYSGQGINTEAFF.

In this sample, this clone turned up a few times. V is TRBV6-5 and J is TRBJ2-5; D is possibly TRBD1 (6 bases). The V gene's germline CDR1 is MNHEY and CDR2 SVGAGI. Between the trimmed V and J ends, which lost 6 bases and 5 bases, there was a span of 10 bases. This CDR3 contains 12 residues. The CDR3 protein is CASRGTRETQYF. CDR3 DNA sequence: TGTGCCAGCAGAGGGACAAGGGAGACCCAGTACTTC.

V and J are TRBV10-3 and TRBJ1-5; D is unclear. The CDR3 is 16 amino acids. The V gene's germline CDR1 is ENHRY and CDR2 SYGVKD. Trimming took off 2 bases at V and 7 bases at J, with 18 bases between the two ends. Written as DNA, the CDR3 is TGTGCCATCAGTGAGGCACGGGCAGTCGGGAACCAGCCCCAGCATTTT. It yields the protein CAISEARAVGNQPQHF.

This rearrangement joins TRBV27 to TRBJ2-1; 7 bases are a match to TRBD1. After removal of 4 bases from V and 8 bases from J, the junction contained 8 bases not matched to a gene. This CDR3 comprises 14 residues. In germline, CDR1 is MNHEY, CDR2 SMNVEV (reference sequence). CDR3 in amino acids: CASSSSGGRDEQFF. Here the CDR3 DNA reads TGTGCCAGCAGTTCTTCAGGGGGAAGAGATGAGCAGTTCTTC.

A note on this clone: The same CDR3 arises from other DNA sequences in this sample as well. The rearrangement joins TRBV18 to TRBJ1-6; TRBD1 is a possible D gene (5 bases). This CDR3 region has 15 residues. V gave up 3 bases and J gave up 1 base, with 7 bases separating them. Per the germline V gene, CDR1 is KGHSH and CDR2 is LQKENI. Written as DNA, the CDR3 is TGTGCCAGCTCACCCGCAGGGTCCTATAATTCACCCCTCCACTTT. Protein sequence: CASSPAGSYNSPLHF.

The rearrangement joins TRBV6-5 to TRBJ2-5; 10 nucleotides align to TRBD1. Germline values: CDR1 MNHEY, CDR2 SVGAGI. The length of the CDR3 is 15 residues. The V segment lost 4 bases and the J segment 4 bases; nucleotides outside the gene matches: 6. The CDR3 here is CASSSRQGAGETQYF. The CDR3 DNA is TGTGCCAGCAGTTCGAGACAGGGGGCCGGAGAGACCCAGTACTTC.

This clone was counted only a few times. The chain carries TRBV2 and TRBJ2-7; 8 nucleotides align to TRBD2. This CDR3 has 15 amino acids. Unmatched junction bases numbered 7, after V lost 4 bases and J lost 2 bases. Germline V CDR1 and CDR2: SNHLY, FYNNEI. The CDR3 nucleotides are TGTGCCAGCAGTGGGTCCAGCGGGGGCCCCTACGAGCAGTACTTC. It codes for CASSGSSGGPYEQYF.

This clone appeared a single time. The chain carries TRBV29-1 and TRBJ1-5; TRBD1 agrees at 8 bases. There are 13 residues in the CDR3. V shed 5 bases and J 5 bases; nucleotides not matched to a gene: 5. Germline-derived CDR1 and CDR2 are SQVTM and ANQGSEA. DNA for the CDR3: TGCAGCGTTCCTGGGACAGGCGATCAGCCCCAGCATTTT. Translating it yields CSVPGTGDQPQHF. Full variable domain (missing parts from reference TRBV29-1 and TRBJ1-5): SAVISQKPSRDICQRGTSLTIQCQVDSQVTMMFWYRQQPGQSLTLIATANQGSEATYESGFVIDKFPISRPNLTFSTLTVSNMSPEDSSIYLCSVPGTGDQPQHFGDGTRLSIL.

This rearrangement joins TRBV7-6 to TRBJ2-1; D gene ambiguous. Germline V CDR1 and CDR2: SGHVS, FNYEAQ. V lost 2 bases to trimming and J lost 8 bases, with 4 bases between them. The CDR3 contains 11 residues. CDR3 in DNA: TGTGCCAGCAGCTTACTCTATGAGCAGTTCTTC. The encoded protein is CASSLLYEQFF.